This T cell receptor (beta chain) came from a study of human T cells and chemical hapten exposure. Across the whole study: In the roughly 24-week study, patients were dosed weekly with diphenylcyclopropenone on the scalp throughout. Patches that contained 0.01% DPC were applied to the upper back and read at 6 days.

This clonotype was observed a few times. Sample time point: patch test 1, 2 weeks after DPC sensitization. Described treatment: therapeutic diphenylcyclopropenone sensitization with weekly scalp DPC. Authors' data handling: Samples held a median of approximately 94,000 TCRs, range 23,224–690,600. MiXCR was run by TCRdb on the RACE reads, yielding one entry per CDR3 protein. The V and J calls follow TCRdb's processing rather than the paper's. The data show about 340,000 distinct CDR3 sequences, approximately 6.3% seen once. Germline V gene sequence: CDR1 SQVTM, CDR2 ANQGSEA. This CDR3 is 15 amino acids long. V lost 1 base, J lost 0 bases, and 3 bases stayed unmatched.

This sequence was found in a young woman with alopecia areata. Some clones in this sample may be carry-over from other donors' samples. Sequencing used whole blood, obtained in connection with sensitization to the hapten diphenylcyclopropenone (DPC). The chain joins TRBV29-1 to TRBJ2-4; 7 bases match TRBD1. CDR3: CSVEGDRVAKNIQYF. The CDR3 DNA reads TGCAGCGTTGAAGGGGACAGAGTAGCCAAAAACATTCAGTACTTC.